This T cell receptor (beta chain) appears in the sequencing data of a study of PD-1 blockade in classical Hodgkin lymphoma. Study at large: Every 2 weeks, patients had 3 mg/kg nivolumab intravenously.

The repertoire was sequenced with immunoSEQ multiplex PCR; TCRdb's copy has only in-frame clones and lacks some. The sample includes 15,000 to 20,000 clones, 65% to 85% of them seen just once. Time point denoted: cycle 4 day 1 (C4D1), after five to seven weeks of nivolumab. The patients all showed relapse after autologous stem cell transplantation, while their brentuximab vedotin exposure varied. CDR3 length: 16 amino acids. V lost 4 bases, J lost 1 base, and 5 bases stayed unmatched. Germline lookup yields CDR1 SGHVS and CDR2 FNYEAQ. A single count supports this clone. This chain connects TRBV7-6 to TRBJ1-3; TRBD1 matches 9 bases. The source was peripheral blood mononuclear cells (PBMCs), collected before the fourth cycle of nivolumab. The TCR comes from a human donor with classical Hodgkin lymphoma. The CDR3 spells CASSSRDRGSGNTIYF. In nucleotides, the CDR3 is TGTGCCAGCAGCTCCCGTGACAGGGGGTCTGGAAACACCATATATTTT.